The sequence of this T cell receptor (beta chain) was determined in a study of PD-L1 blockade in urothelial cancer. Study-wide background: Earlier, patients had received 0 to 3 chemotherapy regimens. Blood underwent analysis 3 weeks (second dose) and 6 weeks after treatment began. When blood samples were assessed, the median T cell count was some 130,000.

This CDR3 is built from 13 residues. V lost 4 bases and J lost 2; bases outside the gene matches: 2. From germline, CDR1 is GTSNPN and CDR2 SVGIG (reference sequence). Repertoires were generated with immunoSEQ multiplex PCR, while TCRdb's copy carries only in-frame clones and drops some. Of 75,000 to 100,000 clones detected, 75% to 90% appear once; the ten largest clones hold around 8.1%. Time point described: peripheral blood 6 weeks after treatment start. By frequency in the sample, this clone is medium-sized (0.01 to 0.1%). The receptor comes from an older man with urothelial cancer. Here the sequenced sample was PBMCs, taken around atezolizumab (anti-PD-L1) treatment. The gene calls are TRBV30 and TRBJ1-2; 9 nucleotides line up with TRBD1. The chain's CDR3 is CAWMGQGNYGYTF. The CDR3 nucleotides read TGTGCCTGGATGGGACAGGGAAACTATGGCTACACCTTC.